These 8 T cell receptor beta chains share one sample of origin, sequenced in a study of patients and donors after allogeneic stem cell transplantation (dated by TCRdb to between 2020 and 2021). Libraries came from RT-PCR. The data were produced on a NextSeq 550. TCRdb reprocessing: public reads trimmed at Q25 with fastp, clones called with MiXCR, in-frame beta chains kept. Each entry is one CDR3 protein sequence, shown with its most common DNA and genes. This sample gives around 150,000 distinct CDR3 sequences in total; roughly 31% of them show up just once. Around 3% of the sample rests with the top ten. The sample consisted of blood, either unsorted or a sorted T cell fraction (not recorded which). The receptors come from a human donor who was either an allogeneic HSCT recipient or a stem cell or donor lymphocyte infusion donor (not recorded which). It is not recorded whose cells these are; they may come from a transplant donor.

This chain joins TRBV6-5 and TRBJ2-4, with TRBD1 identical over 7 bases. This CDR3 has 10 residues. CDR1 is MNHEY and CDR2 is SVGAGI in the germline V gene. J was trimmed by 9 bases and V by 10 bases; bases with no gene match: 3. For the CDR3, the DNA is TGTGCCACGAGACAGGGCATTCAGTACTTC. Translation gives CATRQGIQYF.

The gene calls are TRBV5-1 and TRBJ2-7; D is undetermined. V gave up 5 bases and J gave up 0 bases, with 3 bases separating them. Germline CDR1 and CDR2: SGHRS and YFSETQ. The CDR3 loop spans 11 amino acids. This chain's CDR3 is CASRHSYEQYF. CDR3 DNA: TGCGCCAGCAGGCACTCCTACGAGCAGTACTTC.

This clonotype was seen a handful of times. In nucleotides, the CDR3 is TGTGCCACCAGTGACTCCAGGGGATCAGGACCATACAATGAGCAGTTCTTC. This gives the protein CATSDSRGSGPYNEQFF. The rearrangement links TRBV24-1 to TRBJ2-1; TRBD1 is a possible D gene (6 bases). Germline lookup yields CDR1 KGHDR and CDR2 SFDVKD. Trimming took 4 bases from V and 4 from J, leaving 19 bases between them. The CDR3 runs 17 residues.

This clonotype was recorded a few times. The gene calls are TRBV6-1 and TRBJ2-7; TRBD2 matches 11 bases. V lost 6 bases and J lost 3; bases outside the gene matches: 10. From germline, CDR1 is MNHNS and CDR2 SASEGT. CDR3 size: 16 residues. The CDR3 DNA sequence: TGTGCCAGCAGCCACTCAGGTCTAGCGGGAGGCTACGAGCAGTACTTC. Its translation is CASSHSGLAGGYEQYF.

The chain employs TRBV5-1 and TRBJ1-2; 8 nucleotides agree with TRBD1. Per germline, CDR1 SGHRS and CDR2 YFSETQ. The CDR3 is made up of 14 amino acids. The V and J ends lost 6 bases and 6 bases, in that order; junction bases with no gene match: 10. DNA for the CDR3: TGCGCCAGCAACTTAGACAGGGGAGGTAATGGCTACACCTTC. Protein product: CASNLDRGGNGYTF.

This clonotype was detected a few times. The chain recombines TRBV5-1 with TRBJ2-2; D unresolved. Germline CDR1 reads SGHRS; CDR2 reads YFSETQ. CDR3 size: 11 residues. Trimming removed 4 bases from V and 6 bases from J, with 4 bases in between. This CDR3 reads CASSLPGELFF. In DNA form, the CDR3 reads TGCGCCAGCAGCCTTCCCGGGGAGCTGTTTTTT.

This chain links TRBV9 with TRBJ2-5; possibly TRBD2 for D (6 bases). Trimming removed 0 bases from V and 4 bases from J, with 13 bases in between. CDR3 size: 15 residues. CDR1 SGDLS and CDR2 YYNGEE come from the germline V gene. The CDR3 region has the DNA TGTGCCAGCAGCGTAGTTGGCCAGGGAGGAGAGACCCAGTACTTC. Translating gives CASSVVGQGGETQYF.

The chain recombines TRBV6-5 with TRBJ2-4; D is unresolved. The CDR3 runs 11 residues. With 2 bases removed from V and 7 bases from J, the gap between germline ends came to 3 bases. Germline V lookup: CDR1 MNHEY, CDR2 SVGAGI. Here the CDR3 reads CASSYRNIQYF. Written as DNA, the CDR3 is TGTGCCAGCAGTTACAGGAACATTCAGTACTTC.